This entry lists 7 T cell receptor beta chains sequenced from one sample in a study of OX40 agonist ivuxolimab in advanced cancers. Generated by immunoSEQ multiplex PCR, the TCRdb table keeps only in-frame clones and is missing some. The repertoire has tens of thousands of clones, 85% to 90% of them found once; the top ten carry roughly 18%. The sequenced sample was CD4+ or CD8+ T cells sorted from blood, obtained in a trial of the OX40 agonist ivuxolimab. These receptors all stem from an adult with an advanced solid tumor such as melanoma, head and neck, liver or kidney cancer.

The V gene is TRBV13, the J gene TRBJ2-3; D ambiguous. Looked up from germline, CDR1 is PRHDT and CDR2 is FYEKMQ (reference sequence). The CDR3 covers 13 residues. Trimming left V 5 bases short and J 2 bases short, with 8 bases between. CDR3 sequence: CASSDEFTDTQYF. The CDR3 DNA reads as TGTGCCAGCAGCGACGAATTCACAGATACGCAGTATTTT.

The V gene is TRBV7-8, the J gene TRBJ2-7, with TRBD2 as a possible D gene (7 bases). The CDR3 is made up of 18 amino acids. The germline V and J ends were trimmed by 4 bases and 4 bases, with 26 bases remaining between them. Germline lookup yields CDR1 SGHVS and CDR2 FQNEAQ. CDR3: CASSSTRTGGQGRYEQYF. Written as DNA, the CDR3 is TGTGCCAGCAGCTCAACCCGGACCGGGGGGCAGGGGAGGTACGAGCAGTACTTC. The entire variable domain, with the rest obtained from reference TRBV7-8 and TRBJ2-7, is as follows: GAGVSQSPRYKVAKRGQDVALRCDPISGHVSLFWYQQALGQGPEFLTYFQNEAQLDKSGLPSDRFFAERPEGSVSTLKIQRTQQEDSAVYLCASSSTRTGGQGRYEQYFGPGTRLTVT.

This chain uses TRBV27 with TRBJ2-5; 8 nucleotides match TRBD1. The germline gives CDR1 MNHEY, CDR2 SMNVEV (reference sequence). Losses at the gene ends were 2 bases for V and 5 bases for J; bases not matched to a gene: 10. The CDR3 runs 16 residues. The DNA of the CDR3 is TGTGCCAGCAGTTTAGCGTGGTCAGGGGGCTGGGAGACCCAGTACTTC. It codes for CASSLAWSGGWETQYF.

The CDR3 here is CASLVGGESSYNEQFF. CDR3 coding DNA: TGTGCCAGCCTAGTAGGGGGCGAGAGCTCCTACAATGAGCAGTTCTTC. This chain uses TRBV6-6 with TRBJ2-1; TRBD1 matches at 7 bases. This CDR3 has 16 residues. The trim removed 8 bases at V and 0 bases at J, leaving 10 bases unmatched. CDR1 and CDR2 (germline): MNHNY, SVGAGI (reference sequence).

This chain uses TRBV13 with TRBJ1-2, with D perhaps matching TRBD1 (6 bases). CDR1 and CDR2 (germline): PRHDT, FYEKMQ (reference sequence). The CDR3 consists of 13 residues. Deletions cut 0 bases from V and 4 bases from J, with 6 bases between. CDR3 bases: TGTGCCAGCAGCTTAGGCAGGGGCTATGGCTACACCTTC. It translates to CASSLGRGYGYTF.

The V call is TRBV2, the J call TRBJ2-7; the D gene is possibly TRBD1 (6 bases). This CDR3 has 15 residues. Per germline, CDR1 SNHLY and CDR2 FYNNEI. With 8 bases removed from V and 6 bases from J, the gap between germline ends came to 23 bases. This CDR3 is CASLFLLQGVAEQYF. CDR3 bases: TGTGCCAGCCTTTTCCTTCTACAGGGTGTAGCCGAGCAGTACTTC.

This rearrangement joins TRBV7-9 to TRBJ1-1; D might be TRBD1 (5 bases). Germline CDR1 SEHNR, CDR2 FQNEAQ (reference sequence). CDR3 length equals 16 residues. The ends were cut back, 1 base at V and 5 bases at J, with 17 bases in the middle. CDR3 nucleotides: TGTGCCAGCAGCTTAGAGGTTATGGGGGGGAGTACTGAAGCTTTCTTT. It encodes CASSLEVMGGSTEAFF. Combining the CDR3 with reference TRBV7-9 and TRBJ1-1 gives the whole variable domain DTGVSQNPRHKITKRGQNVTFRCDPISEHNRLYWYRQTLGQGPEFLTYFQNEAQLEKSRLLSDRFSAERPKGSFSTLEIQRTEQGDSAMYLCASSLEVMGGSTEAFFGQGTRLTVV.